The TCR beta chain under discussion was sequenced for a study of CD8+ T cells in alopecia areata. Turning to the study itself: Among treated patients, severity was scored by affected scalp area percentage.

The CDR3 has 11 residues. V lost 5 bases and J lost 6; bases outside the gene matches: 0. Germline lookup yields CDR1 SGHAT and CDR2 FQNNGV. Regarding treatment: oral pan-JAK inhibitor, 5-10 mg twice daily. General study results and limits: Among the top 100, expanded CD8+ clones were significantly decreased by tofacitinib, as was scalp clonality.

In this sample, this clone turned up a few times. Its target is not known. Extracted RNA was reverse transcribed into cDNA, the sequencing template. Profiled with immunoSEQ multiplex PCR; TCRdb holds only in-frame clones, not every one. This sample yields 150,000 to 200,000 clones, of which roughly three fifths are seen a single time; about 1.3% belongs to the top ten. Sequencing was performed on CD4+ T cells sorted from blood, taken at approximately week 50, from a patient treated with tofacitinib. This TCR came from a human donor with alopecia areata. The rearrangement joins TRBV11-2 to TRBJ1-2; 7 nucleotides match TRBD1. Written as DNA, the CDR3 is TGTGCCAGCAGCACAGGGGATGGCTACACCTTC. Translated: CASSTGDGYTF.